This is a list of T cell receptor beta chains from one sample in a study of CXCR3-negative and CXCR3-positive naive CD8 T cells. Reanalyzing the 5' RACE reads, TCRdb keeps one entry per CDR3 protein, without DNA. The sample table includes over 95,000 distinct CDR3 sequences. The sequenced sample was naive CXCR3+ CD8+ T cells from blood. These receptors all come from a human donor in good health. Some clones in this sample may be carry-over from other donors' samples. Each CDR3 is given with its conserved first and last residue. Each record gives: J gene, V gene, CDR3 protein.

TRBJ2-7	TRBV5-1	CASSLAGSYYEQYF
TRBJ2-2	TRBV7-6	CASSLTGDGTGELFF
TRBJ2-2	TRBV7-9	CASSLDLSDGELFF
TRBJ2-7	TRBV4-2	CASSQDSLSSYEQYF
TRBJ2-3	TRBV15	CATSREGLATDTQYF
TRBJ2-5	TRBV7-8	CASSAWRIRGGANHPETQYF
TRBJ2-5	TRBV20-1	CSASRFRDNEETQYF
TRBJ2-3	TRBV7-8	CASSLVRDPTQYF
TRBJ1-6	TRBV5-1	CASSLGTGSSYNSPLHF
TRBJ2-1	TRBV12-3/TRBV12-4	CASSPHPGEQFF
TRBJ2-7	TRBV29-1	CSVNLSGSYEQYF
TRBJ2-2	TRBV29-1	CSVVLGTTGELFF
TRBJ1-1	TRBV12-3/TRBV12-4	CASSLAGADTEAFF
TRBJ2-5	TRBV7-2	CASSLERLAGGTQETQYF
TRBJ2-1	TRBV12-3/TRBV12-4	CASSPLAGVDQKFF
TRBJ2-5	TRBV7-9	CASSLTPPRVSQYF
TRBJ2-3	TRBV28	CASDPGGYTDTQYF